This is a list of T cell receptor beta chains from one sample in a study of OX40 agonist ivuxolimab in advanced cancers. Assay: immunoSEQ multiplex PCR; the TCRdb copy retains only in-frame clones and omits some. Altogether about 49,000 clones are present, about 80% being singletons, with the ten largest covering roughly 8.6%. Sequenced material: CD4+ or CD8+ T cells sorted from blood, taken in a trial of the OX40 agonist ivuxolimab. The receptors originated from an adult with an advanced solid tumor such as melanoma, head and neck, liver or kidney cancer. Each CDR3 is given with its conserved first and last residue. The D gene is left open where the match is weak. Clone size is stated in some rows and not others, as once, few, many or a class when expanded.

TRBV7-7,.,.,TRBJ2-5,TGTGCCAGCAGCTTTGGGCAGAAAGAGACCCAGTACTTC,CASSFGQKETQYF
TRBV5-6,.,TRBD1,TRBJ1-5,TGTGCCAGCAGCGCCCGGACAGGTGAATTTAGCAATCAGCCCCAGCATTTT,CASSARTGEFSNQPQHF
TRBV20-1,.,.,TRBJ2-1,TGCAGTGCTAGTTACAATGAGCAGTTCTTC,CSASYNEQFF
TRBV19,few,TRBD2,TRBJ2-5,TGTGCCAGTACAAGGGGACTAGCGGGAGCAGAGACCCAGTACTTC,CASTRGLAGAETQYF
TRBV6-5,few,TRBD1,TRBJ2-5,TGTGCCAGCAAAACAGGGGGCGCACGGACCCAGTACTTC,CASKTGGARTQYF
TRBV6-5,few,.,TRBJ2-1,TGTGCCAGCAGTTATGGTTTCAATGAGCAGTTCTTC,CASSYGFNEQFF
TRBV30,.,.,TRBJ2-6,TGTGCCTGGGGACAGTCGAAGCGCTCTGGGGCCAACGTCCTGACTTTC,CAWGQSKRSGANVLTF
TRBV7-2,.,.,TRBJ1-2,TGTGCCAGCAGCTTAGGGATGTCTCCCTATGGCTACACCTTC,CASSLGMSPYGYTF
TRBV30,.,TRBD2,TRBJ2-5,TGTGCCTGGAACGGGGGTGAAGGGACTAGCTTAGAACAAGAGACCCAGTACTTC,CAWNGGEGTSLEQETQYF
TRBV29-1,.,.,TRBJ2-1,TGCAGCGTTGTAGGGGGGTTTCTGGGATTACTTGAGCAGTTCTTC,CSVVGGFLGLLEQFF